Listed here are 28 T cell receptor beta chains from one sample, sequenced in a study of CD8+CD57+ T cells in acquired aplastic anemia. Genomic DNA acted as the template from which TCR beta VDJ combination and CDR3 sequence profiling were carried out. In TCRdb, the reads were re-called with MiXCR into one record per CDR3 protein. This sample has around 50,000 distinct CDR3 sequences, with around 72% found just once. The sample was sorted CD4+, CD8+, or CD8+CD57+ T cells (not recorded which) from PBMCs. Source of these receptors: a human donor in good health, serving as a control.

The CDR3 region has the DNA TGTGCCAGCAGGGCAAACGGGGATTATGGCTACACCTTC. Protein product: CASRANGDYGYTF. V and J are TRBV25-1 and TRBJ1-2, with unresolved D. Germline CDR1 MGHDK, CDR2 SYGVNS. Trimming cost V 6 bases and J 5 bases, with 13 bases left between them. The CDR3 has 13 residues.

There are a few counts of this clonotype. This rearrangement joins TRBV7-2 to TRBJ2-7, with 9 bases matching TRBD1. This CDR3 is 16 amino acids long. Germline V lookup: CDR1 SGHTA, CDR2 FQGNSA. V was pared by 1 base and J by 1 base, with 5 bases of the junction left unmatched. In nucleotides, the CDR3 is TGTGCCAGCAGCTTAGGGCCCGGGACAGGGTCCTACGAGCAGTACTTC. Its protein product is CASSLGPGTGSYEQYF. Full variable domain (remainder filled in from reference TRBV7-2 and TRBJ2-7): GAGVSQSPSNKVTEKGKDVELRCDPISGHTALYWYRQSLGQGLEFLIYFQGNSAPDKSGLPSDRFSAERTGGSVSTLTIQRTQQEDSAVYLCASSLGPGTGSYEQYFGPGTRLTVT.

This chain uses TRBV2 with TRBJ1-4; D is unclear. V shed 4 bases and J shed 5 bases, with 14 bases lying between them. Per the germline V gene, CDR1 is SNHLY and CDR2 is FYNNEI. The CDR3 sequence is 15 residues long. The CDR3 reads CASSGHPWGNEKLFF. In nucleotides, the CDR3 is TGTGCCAGCAGTGGACACCCCTGGGGAAATGAAAAACTGTTTTTT. Full variable domain (rest looked up from reference TRBV2 and TRBJ1-4): EPEVTQTPSHQVTQMGQEVILRCVPISNHLYFYWYRQILGQKVEFLVSFYNNEISEKSEIFDDQFSVERPDGSNFTLKIRSTKLEDSAMYFCASSGHPWGNEKLFFGSGTQLSVL.

J is TRBJ2-7 and V is TRBV20-1, with unresolved D. Trimming shortened V by 1 base and J by 0 bases, and 10 bases separated the two germline ends. Germline lookup yields CDR1 DFQATT and CDR2 SNEGSKA (reference sequence). There are 14 residues in the CDR3. CDR3 in amino acids: CSARVFSSSYEQYF. The CDR3, as DNA: TGCAGTGCTAGAGTGTTTTCCTCCTCCTACGAGCAGTACTTC.

To note about this clonotype: One end of the junction varies from germline; a read error may be responsible. V gene TRBV12-3 or TRBV12-4 combines with J gene TRBJ1-5; D gene unclear. CDR3 length: 16 residues. CDR3 nucleotides: TGTGCCAGCAGCTTAGCCGCCAGCTCGACCAATCAGCCCCAGCATTTT. It is translated as CASSLAASSTNQPQHF.

The CDR3 nucleotides read TGCAGTGCCTCCGGACAGGAAGGATACGAGCAGTACTTC. This gives the protein CSASGQEGYEQYF. The chain couples TRBV20-1 to TRBJ2-7, with TRBD1 matching 7 bases. CDR1 and CDR2 from the germline V gene are DFQATT and SNEGSKA (reference sequence). This CDR3 spans 13 amino acids. Losses at the gene ends were 6 bases for V and 4 bases for J; bases not matched to a gene: 9.

The chain couples TRBV11-2 to TRBJ2-7, with D maybe TRBD1 (5 bases). This CDR3 spans 13 amino acids. Trimming shortened V by 4 bases and J by 3 bases, and 10 bases separated the two germline ends. The V gene's germline CDR1 is SGHAT and CDR2 FQNNGV. CDR3 protein: CASSYGQGYEQYF. CDR3 sequence (DNA): TGTGCCAGCAGCTACGGGCAGGGCTACGAGCAGTACTTC.

CDR3 sequence reads: CATSIGGNYGYTF. The DNA for the CDR3 is TGTGCCACCAGTATAGGGGGCAACTATGGCTACACCTTC. The chain employs TRBV24-1 and TRBJ1-2; 7 positions match TRBD1. The CDR3 is 13 residues long. CDR1 is KGHDR and CDR2 is SFDVKD in the germline V gene. The trim removed 6 bases at V and 2 bases at J, leaving 2 bases unmatched.

V and J are TRBV29-1 and TRBJ2-2; a weak D match, TRBD2 (5 bases). Between the trimmed V and J ends, which lost 4 bases and 0 bases, there was a span of 18 bases. The V gene's germline CDR1 is SQVTM and CDR2 ANQGSEA. This CDR3 region has 17 residues. CDR3: CSVGGSGNRANTGELFF. Here the CDR3 DNA reads TGCAGCGTTGGTGGCTCGGGAAACCGCGCGAACACCGGGGAGCTGTTTTTT.

The J gene is TRBJ1-2, the V gene TRBV7-9; no firm D call. The CDR3 runs 14 residues. Germline loops: CDR1 SEHNR, CDR2 FQNEAQ (reference sequence). The V end was cut by 5 bases, the J end by 4 bases, with 14 bases between. The CDR3 bases are TGTGCCAGCAGCCCAGACGTGGGTGGCTATGGCTACACCTTC. Protein product: CASSPDVGGYGYTF.

The chain joins TRBV7-3 to TRBJ1-2, with D possibly being TRBD1 (5 bases). Germline CDR1 is SGHTA and CDR2 is FQGTGA. V was pared by 5 bases and J by 8 bases, with 15 bases between. This CDR3 has 13 amino acids. CDR3 amino acids: CASSAAGVVGYTF. CDR3 coding DNA: TGTGCCAGCAGCGCTGCGGGGGTAGTAGGCTACACCTTC.

J is TRBJ1-6 and V is TRBV19; a weak D match, TRBD1 (6 bases). CDR1 and CDR2 from the germline V gene are LNHDA and SQIVND (reference sequence). Trimming cost V 6 bases and J 10 bases, with 19 bases left between them. There are 15 residues in the CDR3. For the CDR3, the DNA is TGTGCCAGTAGCCCAGGGACATCGGGGAGGTCACCCCTCCACTTT. It translates to CASSPGTSGRSPLHF.

V is TRBV4-1 and J is TRBJ1-1; tentatively, D is TRBD1 (5 bases). This CDR3 has 13 amino acids. Trimming removed 1 base at V and 5 bases at J, with 8 bases between. CDR1 MGHRA and CDR2 YSYEKL come from the germline V gene. CDR3 bases: TGCGCCAGCAGCCAAGGGAGGGGAACTGAAGCTTTCTTT. It yields the protein CASSQGRGTEAFF.

V and J are TRBV2 and TRBJ2-7; D not resolved. The CDR3 is 12 amino acids. The V end was cut by 5 bases, the J end by 4 bases, with 9 bases between. Germline CDR1 and CDR2: SNHLY and FYNNEI. The CDR3 DNA is TGTGCCAGCAGTACGGCAGTATACGAGCAGTACTTC. The encoded protein is CASSTAVYEQYF.

The chain employs TRBV20-1 and TRBJ1-2; 8 bases are shared with TRBD1. The CDR3 loop spans 13 amino acids. CDR1 and CDR2 from the germline V gene are DFQATT and SNEGSKA (reference sequence). Trimming took 4 bases from V and 4 from J; bases not matched to a gene: 5. CDR3 bases: TGCAGTGCTATTGACAGGGGATCCTATGGCTACACCTTC. It is translated as CSAIDRGSYGYTF.

The chain is built from TRBV5-4 and TRBJ1-1; D is unclear. CDR1 is SGHNT and CDR2 is YYREEE in the germline V gene (reference sequence). Trimming removed 0 bases from V and 1 base from J, with 4 bases in between. The CDR3 has 13 residues. In DNA, the CDR3 is TGTGCCAGCAGCTTGGACGAGAACACTGAAGCTTTCTTT. Its protein is CASSLDENTEAFF.

This clonotype came up many times. A much bigger clone sits one base away, suggesting this may be a read error. In DNA, the CDR3 is TGCAGTGCTGGGACCGGGACTAGCGATCGGGAAGAGCAGTACTTC. This encodes CSAGTGTSDREEQYF. This chain connects TRBV20-1 to TRBJ2-7; 10 nucleotides align to TRBD2. CDR1 is DFQATT, CDR2 SNEGSKA, per germline (reference sequence). The CDR3 sequence is 15 residues long. Trimming at V came to 5 bases and at J to 7 bases, leaving 14 bases not matched to a gene.

The chain couples TRBV19 to TRBJ1-2, with 11 bases that match TRBD1. The CDR3 has 15 amino acids. Germline loops: CDR1 LNHDA, CDR2 SQIVND (reference sequence). Trimming removed 3 bases from V and 4 bases from J; junction bases left unmatched: 4. The CDR3: CASSMGDRGSYGYTF. The CDR3 DNA is TGTGCCAGTAGTATGGGGGACAGGGGGAGCTATGGCTACACCTTC. The full variable domain, with the rest looked up from reference TRBV19 and TRBJ1-2, is DGGITQSPKYLFRKEGQNVTLSCEQNLNHDAMYWYRQDPGQGLRLIYYSQIVNDFQKGDIAEGYSVSREKKESFPLTVTSAQKNPTAFYLCASSMGDRGSYGYTFGSGTRLTVV.

CDR3 protein: CASSIEGGYGYTF. CDR3 bases: TGTGCCAGTAGTATAGAAGGTGGCTATGGCTACACCTTC. The chain couples TRBV19 to TRBJ1-2, with unresolved D. Germline CDR1 and CDR2: LNHDA and SQIVND (reference sequence). This CDR3 has 13 amino acids. V lost 0 bases and J lost 4, with 6 bases in between.

At least ten counts were recorded for this clonotype. The rearrangement links TRBV7-3 to TRBJ2-3; 8 bases match TRBD2. V trimming: 7 bases; J trimming: 1 base; junction bases outside the gene matches: 4. The CDR3 totals 14 residues. Germline loops: CDR1 SGHTA, CDR2 FQGTGA. CDR3 loop: CASKISGGTDTQYF. As DNA, the CDR3 is TGTGCCAGCAAAATTAGCGGGGGCACAGATACGCAGTATTTT.

The chain uses TRBV15 and TRBJ1-1; D perhaps matches TRBD1 (6 bases). The CDR3 has 15 amino acids. CDR1 is LNHNV and CDR2 is YYDKDF in the germline V gene (reference sequence). V dropped 0 bases and J dropped 5 bases, with 13 bases sitting between them. The CDR3 here is CATSRDGGGRTEAFF. The CDR3 DNA reads as TGTGCCACCAGCAGAGATGGGGGCGGAAGGACTGAAGCTTTCTTT.

CDR3 in DNA: TGTGCCAGCAGCGGGGGACAGAAGAGACCTAATGAAAAACTGTTTTTT. Amino acids: CASSGGQKRPNEKLFF. The chain joins TRBV6-1 to TRBJ1-4; 7 bases are shared with TRBD1. J gave up 3 bases and V 6 bases, and 10 bases lay outside the gene matches. Germline CDR1 and CDR2: MNHNS and SASEGT. There are 16 residues in the CDR3.

The rearrangement links TRBV25-1 to TRBJ2-1, with D perhaps being TRBD1 or TRBD2 (6 bases each). The CDR3 runs to 18 residues. The germline V gene encodes CDR1 MGHDK and CDR2 SYGVNS. V lost 4 bases and J 7 bases, leaving 26 bases between the germline ends. The CDR3, as DNA: TGTGCCAGCAGTGCCAGCAGTGACAGGACTACCGTTGAAAATGAGCAGTTCTTC. Protein: CASSASSDRTTVENEQFF. Complete variable domain (other parts from reference TRBV25-1 and TRBJ2-1): EADIYQTPRYLVIGTGKKITLECSQTMGHDKMYWYQQDPGMELHLIHYSYGVNSTEKGDLSSESTVSRIRTEHFPLTLESARPSHTSQYLCASSASSDRTTVENEQFFGPGTRLTVL.

The sample holds a few counts of this clonotype. This chain joins TRBV15 and TRBJ1-1, with 7 bases matching TRBD1. This CDR3 is built from 12 residues. CDR1 is LNHNV, CDR2 YYDKDF, per germline (reference sequence). J was trimmed by 8 bases and V by 4 bases; bases with no gene match: 4. CDR3 loop: CATSTRDSEAFF. As DNA, the CDR3 is TGTGCCACCAGCACCCGGGACAGCGAAGCTTTCTTT.

The rearrangement joins TRBV2 to TRBJ1-2; D possibly corresponds to TRBD1 (6 bases). The CDR3 is 14 amino acids. CDR1 is SNHLY and CDR2 is FYNNEI in the germline V gene. Trimming shortened V by 7 bases and J by 3 bases, and 15 bases separated the two germline ends. The CDR3 sequence: CASTSTGFDYGYTF. CDR3 DNA sequence: TGTGCCAGCACCTCCACAGGGTTTGACTATGGCTACACCTTC. The variable domain in full, with the rest retrieved from reference TRBV2 and TRBJ1-2, is EPEVTQTPSHQVTQMGQEVILRCVPISNHLYFYWYRQILGQKVEFLVSFYNNEISEKSEIFDDQFSVERPDGSNFTLKIRSTKLEDSAMYFCASTSTGFDYGYTFGSGTRLTVV.

The chain couples TRBV7-8 to TRBJ1-4, with D uncertain. CDR1 is SGHVS and CDR2 is FQNEAQ in the germline V gene. V lost 5 bases to trimming and J lost 0 bases, with 13 bases between them. The length of the CDR3 is 16 residues. CDR3 coding DNA: TGTGCCAGCAGCCCGCGAGTGTGGACAACTAATGAAAAACTGTTTTTT. Translated: CASSPRVWTTNEKLFF.

This clonotype was recorded a few times. This chain joins TRBV7-6 and TRBJ2-7, with unresolved D. CDR1 is SGHVS, CDR2 FNYEAQ, per germline. CDR3 length: 13 residues. The V and J ends lost 5 bases and 0 bases respectively, with 8 bases between them. CDR3 in amino acids: CASSPSRSYEQYF. The CDR3 bases are TGTGCCAGCAGCCCCTCCCGCTCCTACGAGCAGTACTTC.

This clonotype occurred a few times. The V call is TRBV29-1, the J call TRBJ1-2; the D is unclear. This CDR3 is 15 amino acids long. Germline CDR1 reads SQVTM; CDR2 reads ANQGSEA. V gave up 5 bases and J gave up 4 bases, with 20 bases separating them. CDR3 amino acids: CSVYEGGKGSYGYTF. The CDR3, as DNA: TGCAGCGTTTATGAGGGCGGTAAGGGCAGCTATGGCTACACCTTC. Full variable domain (missing parts from reference TRBV29-1 and TRBJ1-2): SAVISQKPSRDICQRGTSLTIQCQVDSQVTMMFWYRQQPGQSLTLIATANQGSEATYESGFVIDKFPISRPNLTFSTLTVSNMSPEDSSIYLCSVYEGGKGSYGYTFGSGTRLTVV.